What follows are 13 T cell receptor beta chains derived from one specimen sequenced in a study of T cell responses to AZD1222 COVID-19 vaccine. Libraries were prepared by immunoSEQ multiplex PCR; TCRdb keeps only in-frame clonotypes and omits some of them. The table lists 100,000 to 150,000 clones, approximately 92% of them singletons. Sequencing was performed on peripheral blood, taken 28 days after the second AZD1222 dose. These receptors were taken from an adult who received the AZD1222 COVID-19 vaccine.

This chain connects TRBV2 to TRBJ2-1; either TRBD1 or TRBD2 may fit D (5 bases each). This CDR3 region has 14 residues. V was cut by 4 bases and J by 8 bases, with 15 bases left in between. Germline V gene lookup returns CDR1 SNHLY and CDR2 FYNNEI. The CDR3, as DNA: TGTGCCAGCAGTGTCGACGGTGTGGGGGATGAGCAGTTCTTC. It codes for CASSVDGVGDEQFF.

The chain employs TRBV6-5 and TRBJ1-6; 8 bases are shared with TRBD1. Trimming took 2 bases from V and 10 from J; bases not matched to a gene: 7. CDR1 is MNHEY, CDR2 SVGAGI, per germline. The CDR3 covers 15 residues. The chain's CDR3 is CASSYTGQAGSPLHF. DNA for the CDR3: TGTGCCAGCAGTTACACGGGACAGGCGGGGTCACCCCTCCACTTT.

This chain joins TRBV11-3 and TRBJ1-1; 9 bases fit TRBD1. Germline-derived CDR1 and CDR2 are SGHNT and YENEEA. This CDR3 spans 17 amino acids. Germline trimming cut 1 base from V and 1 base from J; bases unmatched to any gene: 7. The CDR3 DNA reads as TGTGCCAGCAGCTTAGGACCCGGACAGGGGAAGAACACTGAAGCTTTCTTT. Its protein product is CASSLGPGQGKNTEAFF.

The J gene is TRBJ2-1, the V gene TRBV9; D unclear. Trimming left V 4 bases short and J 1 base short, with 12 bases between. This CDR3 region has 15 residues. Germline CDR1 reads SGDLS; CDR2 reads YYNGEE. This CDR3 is CASSPRPQSYNEQFF. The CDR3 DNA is TGTGCCAGCAGCCCCCGGCCCCAGTCCTACAATGAGCAGTTCTTC.

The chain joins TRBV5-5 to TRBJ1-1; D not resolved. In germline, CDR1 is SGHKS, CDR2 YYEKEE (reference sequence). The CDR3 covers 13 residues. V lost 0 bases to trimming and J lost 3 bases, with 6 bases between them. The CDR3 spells CASSLAGDTEAFF. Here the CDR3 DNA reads TGTGCCAGCAGCTTGGCCGGCGACACTGAAGCTTTCTTT.

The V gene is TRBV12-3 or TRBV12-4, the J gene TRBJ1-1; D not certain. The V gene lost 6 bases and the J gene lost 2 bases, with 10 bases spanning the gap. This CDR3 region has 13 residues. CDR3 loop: CASSRYLNTEAFF. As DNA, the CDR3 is TGTGCCAGCAGCCGCTACCTAAACACTGAAGCTTTCTTT.

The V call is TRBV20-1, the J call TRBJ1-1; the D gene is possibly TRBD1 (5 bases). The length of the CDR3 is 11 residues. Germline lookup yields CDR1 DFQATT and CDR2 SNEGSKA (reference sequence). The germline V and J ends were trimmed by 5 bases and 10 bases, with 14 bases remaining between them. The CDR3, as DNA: TGCAGTGCTCCGGGCAGGGAGGTAGCTTTCTTT. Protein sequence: CSAPGREVAFF.

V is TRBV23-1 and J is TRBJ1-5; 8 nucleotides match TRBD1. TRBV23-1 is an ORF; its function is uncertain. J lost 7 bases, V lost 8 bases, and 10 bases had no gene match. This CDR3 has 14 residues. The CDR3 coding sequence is TGCGCCAGCCCCCGACAGGGGCCAGGACAGCCCCAGCATTTT. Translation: CASPRQGPGQPQHF.

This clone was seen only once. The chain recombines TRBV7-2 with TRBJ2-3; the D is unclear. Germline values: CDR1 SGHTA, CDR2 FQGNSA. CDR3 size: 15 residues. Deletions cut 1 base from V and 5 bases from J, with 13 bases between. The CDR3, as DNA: TGTGCCAGCAGCTTAGTGCCGGGCGTCGAAGATACGCAGTATTTT. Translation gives CASSLVPGVEDTQYF.

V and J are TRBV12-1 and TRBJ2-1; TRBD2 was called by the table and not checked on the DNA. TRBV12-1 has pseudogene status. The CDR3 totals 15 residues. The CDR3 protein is CASSPWTSGYNEQFF. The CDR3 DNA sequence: TGTGCCAGCAGCCCGTGGACTAGCGGTTACAATGAGCAGTTCTTC.

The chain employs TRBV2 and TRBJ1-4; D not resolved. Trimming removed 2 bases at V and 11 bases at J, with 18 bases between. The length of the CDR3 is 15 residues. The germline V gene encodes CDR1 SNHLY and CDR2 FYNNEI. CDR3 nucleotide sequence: TGTGCCAGCAGTGAATCGCTGCCGGAGGTTGGGAAACTGTTTTTT. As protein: CASSESLPEVGKLFF.

DNA of the CDR3: TGTGCCAGCAGCTTAGCAGGGTCTGGAAACACCATATATTTT. It specifies CASSLAGSGNTIYF. The gene calls are TRBV7-9 and TRBJ1-3; no clear D. Trimming stripped 0 bases from V and 1 base from J, with 4 bases between. Germline V gene data show CDR1 as SEHNR and CDR2 as FQNEAQ (reference sequence). The CDR3 is 14 amino acids.

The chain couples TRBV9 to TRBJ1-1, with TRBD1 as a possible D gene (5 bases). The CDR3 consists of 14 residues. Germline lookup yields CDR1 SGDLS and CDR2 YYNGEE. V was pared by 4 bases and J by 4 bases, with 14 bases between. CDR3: CASSRTTWGTEAFF. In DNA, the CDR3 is TGTGCCAGCAGCCGGACAACCTGGGGCACTGAAGCTTTCTTT.